The T cell receptor beta chain described here comes from a study of blood T cell repertoires in COVID-19. Germline-derived CDR1 and CDR2 are LGHNA and YNFKEQ. The trim removed 1 base at V and 7 bases at J, leaving 9 bases unmatched. The CDR3 has 16 residues. Using immunoSEQ multiplex PCR, the repertoire was profiled, and TCRdb retains in-frame clones only, with some absent. The profile shows about 360,000 clones, roughly 77% of them singletons. V and J are TRBV4-2 and TRBJ2-1, with TRBD2 matching over 8 bases. This clonotype was sampled from a human donor with acute or convalescent COVID-19. The donor label of this sample is uncertain. Sequenced sample: peripheral blood. CDR3 in DNA: TGTGCCAGCAGCCAAGTTGGGGGGGGACTAGTTAATGAGCAGTTCTTC. Translation: CASSQVGGGLVNEQFF.